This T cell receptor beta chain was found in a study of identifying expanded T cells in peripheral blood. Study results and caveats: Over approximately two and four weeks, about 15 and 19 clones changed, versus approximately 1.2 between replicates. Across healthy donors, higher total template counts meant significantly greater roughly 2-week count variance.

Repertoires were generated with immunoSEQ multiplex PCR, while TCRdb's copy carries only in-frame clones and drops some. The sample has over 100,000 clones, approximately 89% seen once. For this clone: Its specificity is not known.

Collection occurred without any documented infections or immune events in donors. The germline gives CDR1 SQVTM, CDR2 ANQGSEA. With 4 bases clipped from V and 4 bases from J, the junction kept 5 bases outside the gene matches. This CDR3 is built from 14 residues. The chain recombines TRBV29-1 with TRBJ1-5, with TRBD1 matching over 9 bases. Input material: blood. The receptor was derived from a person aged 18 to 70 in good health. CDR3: CSVVGTGLNQPQHF. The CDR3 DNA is TGCAGCGTTGTAGGGACAGGGTTGAATCAGCCCCAGCATTTT.